These 6 T cell receptor beta chains came from one sample sequenced in a study of monozygotic twins with inflammatory bowel disease. Using the 5' RACE reads, TCRdb records one entry per CDR3 protein without DNA. The listing records around 400,000 distinct CDR3 sequences. The material sequenced was blood. All receptors derive from a human donor with ulcerative colitis or Crohn's disease, or a healthy co-twin of an affected twin (not recorded which).

CDR3 region: CASSGGQNYGYTF. The chain is built from TRBV5-1 and TRBJ1-2; TCRdb's D call, TRBD1, is unchecked because there is no DNA. The germline CDR1 and CDR2 sequences are SGHRS and YFSETQ. This CDR3 is built from 13 residues.

The V call is TRBV3-1, the J call TRBJ1-6; without DNA, the TCRdb call of TRBD1 cannot be checked. The CDR3 sequence is 14 residues long. CDR1 LGHDT and CDR2 YNNKEL come from the germline V gene (reference sequence). CDR3 protein: CASGRGSYNSPLHF.

This chain connects TRBV15 to TRBJ2-7; TCRdb selects TRBD1, and the lack of DNA leaves this call unchecked. This CDR3 is built from 16 residues. The V gene's germline CDR1 is LNHNV and CDR2 YYDKDF (reference sequence). The CDR3 is CATSRDWTASSYEQYF.

The chain has TRBV2 and TRBJ2-7; TCRdb's D call, TRBD1, is unchecked because there is no DNA. There are 16 residues in the CDR3. Germline CDR1 reads SNHLY; CDR2 reads FYNNEI. The CDR3 region is CASRERPYRGGKEQYF.

V is TRBV5-1 and J is TRBJ2-1; TCRdb indicates TRBD2, and absent DNA this call remains unverified. The CDR3 runs 15 residues. Germline CDR1 SGHRS, CDR2 YFSETQ. This CDR3 reads CASSLGPSGYNEQFF.

The chain couples TRBV7-6 to TRBJ1-5. The CDR3 sequence is 13 residues long. The germline gives CDR1 SGHVS, CDR2 FNYEAQ. The CDR3 region is CASSQTPDQPQHF.